This note documents a single T cell receptor beta chain sequence. With a J-beta primer mix and a sample-barcoded 5' primer, a second PCR ran about 7 to 11 cycles. Using its own MiXCR run on the 5' RACE reads, TCRdb lists one record per CDR3 protein. The sample lists hundreds of thousands of distinct CDR3 sequences, 58% seen once, with 20% to 25% in the top ten. This specimen comes from a study of blood T cells in healthy people across ages. Germline V gene sequence: CDR1 LGHNA, CDR2 YSLEER. The CDR3 is 16 amino acids. The V and J ends lost 2 bases and 2 bases, in that order; junction bases with no gene match: 7.

The receptor was isolated from a man aged 25 to 40 in good health. The V gene is TRBV4-3, the J gene TRBJ2-5; TRBD1 matches at 8 bases. The sample taken for sequencing was blood. This CDR3 is CASSQTLQGGQETQYF. DNA for the CDR3: TGCGCCAGCAGCCAAACCTTACAGGGGGGTCAAGAGACCCAGTACTTC.